These 26 T cell receptor beta chains share one sample of origin, sequenced in a study of blood T cells in healthy people across ages. It was with a sample-barcoded 5' primer and a J-beta primer mix that a second PCR of about 6 to 12 cycles was run. One entry per CDR3 protein results from TCRdb running MiXCR on the 5' RACE reads. The repertoire holds 1 million to 1.2 million distinct CDR3 sequences, under 40% seen once, with around 14% in the top ten. Sequenced material: blood. The receptors come from a man between 18 and 35 years old in good health.

This rearrangement joins TRBV27 to TRBJ2-2, with D unclear. CDR1 is MNHEY and CDR2 is SMNVEV in the germline V gene (reference sequence). CDR3 length: 13 amino acids. The V and J ends lost 5 bases and 6 bases respectively, with 10 bases between them. The CDR3 region is CASSPLWSGELFF. The DNA of the CDR3 is TGTGCCAGCAGTCCGCTTTGGTCCGGGGAGCTGTTTTTT.

This clonotype was seen a handful of times. CDR3 nucleotides: TGTGCCATCAGTGAACAGGCCGGTAGCAACGAGCAGTACTTC. This codes for CAISEQAGSNEQYF. The chain recombines TRBV10-3 with TRBJ2-7; a weak D match, TRBD1 (5 bases). V lost 3 bases, J lost 5 bases, and 14 bases lay in between. CDR1 is ENHRY, CDR2 SYGVKD, per germline. The CDR3 is 14 amino acids.

This clonotype was observed many times. DNA of the CDR3: TGTGCCAGCAGCTCCCCCGGGGTGGAGACCCAGTACTTC. This codes for CASSSPGVETQYF. The rearrangement links TRBV7-2 to TRBJ2-5; maybe TRBD2 (5 bases). The CDR3 covers 13 residues. Per germline, CDR1 SGHTA and CDR2 FQGNSA. V was cut by 4 bases and J by 5 bases, with 11 bases left in between.

V is TRBV2 and J is TRBJ2-1; 7 positions agree with TRBD1. The DNA end lines up better with TRBJ2-7; the J call may be wrong. This CDR3 is built from 15 residues. CDR1 and CDR2 (germline): SNHLY, FYNNEI. The CDR3 region has the DNA TGTGCCAGCAGTGAGGGGACAGTGGTCTACAATGAGCAGTACTTC. It yields the protein CASSEGTVVYNEQYF.

Worth noting for this clonotype: One junction end disagrees with the germline gene, perhaps due to a read error. The V gene is TRBV5-8, the J gene TRBJ1-1; unclear D gene. In germline, CDR1 is SGHTS, CDR2 YDEGEE. The CDR3 has 14 amino acids. In DNA form, the CDR3 reads TGCGCCAGCAGCCTAAGGGTGGTGAACACTGGAGCTTTCTTT. Translated, it gives CASSLRVVNTGAFF. The whole variable domain, filled in from reference TRBV5-8 and TRBJ1-1, reads EAGVTQSPTHLIKTRGQQATLRCSPISGHTSVYWYQQALGLGLQFLLWYDEGEERNRGNFPPRFSGRQFPNYSSELNVNALELEDSALYLCASSLRVVNTGAFFGQGTRLTVV.

This clonotype was seen repeatedly, ten times or more. The rearrangement joins TRBV7-9 to TRBJ1-4; possibly TRBD1 for D (6 bases). V was trimmed by 3 bases and J by 7 bases, leaving 12 bases between them. The CDR3 totals 14 residues. Per germline, CDR1 SEHNR and CDR2 FQNEAQ (reference sequence). The CDR3 nucleotides are TGTGCCAGCAGCTTGGACAGATCGACTGAAAAACTGTTTTTT. It is translated as CASSLDRSTEKLFF.

This sequence joins TRBV28 and TRBJ2-3, with 10 bases aligning to TRBD1. There are 16 residues in the CDR3. Unmatched junction bases numbered 4, after V lost 2 bases and J lost 2 bases. Germline V gene data show CDR1 as MDHEN and CDR2 as SYDVKM. Written as DNA, the CDR3 is TGTGCCAGCAGTTTAATAGGGACAGGGGACACAGATACGCAGTATTTT. Protein sequence: CASSLIGTGDTDTQYF.

This clonotype showed up just a few times. The rearrangement uses TRBV12-5 and TRBJ2-3, with TRBD1 as a possible D gene (6 bases). Germline-derived CDR1 and CDR2 are LGHNT and FRNRAP. V lost 0 bases, J lost 1 base, and 11 bases lay in between. The CDR3 contains 16 residues. This CDR3 is CASGLVTGYGTDTQYF. The CDR3 DNA reads as TGTGCTAGTGGTTTGGTCACAGGGTACGGCACAGATACGCAGTATTTT.

The gene calls are TRBV5-1 and TRBJ1-4; D perhaps matches TRBD1 (6 bases). The CDR3 totals 16 residues. Germline CDR1 reads SGHRS; CDR2 reads YFSETQ. Trimming pared 4 bases from V and 3 bases from J, leaving 16 bases between. The CDR3 DNA sequence: TGCGCCAGCAGCGTCCAGGGGCAGCCGGCTAATGAAAAACTGTTTTTT. This translates into CASSVQGQPANEKLFF.

The chain uses TRBV6-2 or TRBV6-3 and TRBJ1-5; 9 nucleotides match TRBD1. The CDR3 length is 16 residues. Germline trimming cut 5 bases from V and 0 bases from J; bases unmatched to any gene: 5. Looked up from germline, CDR1 is MNHEY and CDR2 is SVGEGT. This CDR3 is CASSTNRGPSNQPQHF. The CDR3 DNA is TGTGCCAGCAGTACAAACAGGGGGCCTAGCAATCAGCCCCAGCATTTT.

The CDR3: CSAWDRGAKNIQYF. CDR3 in DNA: TGCAGTGCCTGGGACAGGGGGGCCAAAAACATTCAGTACTTC. The chain carries TRBV20-1 and TRBJ2-4; 11 bases are a match to TRBD1. This CDR3 is 14 amino acids long. Losses at the gene ends were 6 bases for V and 1 base for J; bases not matched to a gene: 2. Germline V gene data show CDR1 as DFQATT and CDR2 as SNEGSKA (reference sequence).

V and J are TRBV20-1 and TRBJ2-1; maybe TRBD1 (6 bases). V lost 0 bases, J lost 8 bases, and 11 bases lay in between. The germline CDR1 and CDR2 sequences are DFQATT and SNEGSKA (reference sequence). The CDR3 is 13 residues long. The CDR3 region has the DNA TGCAGTGCTAGAGATCCTCAGGGGTATGAGCAGTTCTTC. Residues: CSARDPQGYEQFF.

The V and J genes are TRBV18 and TRBJ2-1, with D unresolved. Trimming cost V 5 bases and J 0 bases, with 14 bases left between them. The CDR3 spans 16 residues. Germline loops: CDR1 KGHSH, CDR2 LQKENI. The CDR3 bases are TGTGCCAGCTCAACTGCAGGCCTGAACTCCTACAATGAGCAGTTCTTC. It is translated as CASSTAGLNSYNEQFF.

This clonotype was observed a few times. The chain has TRBV20-1 and TRBJ1-5; D uncertain. The CDR3 extends over 15 amino acids. Germline CDR1 is DFQATT and CDR2 is SNEGSKA (reference sequence). The ends were cut back, 0 bases at V and 0 bases at J, with 9 bases in the middle. As DNA, the CDR3 is TGCAGTGCTAGAGACACGGATTATAGCAATCAGCCCCAGCATTTT. The encoded protein is CSARDTDYSNQPQHF.

The rearrangement uses TRBV7-2 and TRBJ1-6; D not certain. The CDR3 runs to 17 residues. Germline V gives CDR1 SGHTA, CDR2 FQGNSA. V lost 2 bases, J lost 5 bases, and 16 bases lay in between. CDR3 in amino acids: CASSLLSAWGNNSPLHF. The CDR3 DNA reads as TGTGCCAGCAGCTTATTATCAGCGTGGGGTAATAATTCACCCCTCCACTTT.

The chain links TRBV5-1 to TRBJ1-2, with a tentative D call TRBD1 (5 bases). CDR3 size: 15 residues. Trimming stripped 2 bases from V and 5 bases from J, with 16 bases between. Germline V lookup: CDR1 SGHRS, CDR2 YFSETQ. The CDR3 reads CASSLAAGSFYGYTF. The CDR3 region has the DNA TGCGCCAGCAGCTTAGCCGCAGGGAGTTTTTATGGCTACACCTTC.

The chain has TRBV2 and TRBJ2-1, with 7 positions matching TRBD2. This CDR3 spans 15 amino acids. The germline CDR1 and CDR2 sequences are SNHLY and FYNNEI. The J segment lost 8 bases and the V segment lost 2 bases, leaving 9 bases of the junction unmatched. The CDR3 here is CASSEQAGVSDEQFF. The CDR3 DNA sequence: TGTGCCAGCAGTGAACAGGCGGGGGTCTCCGATGAGCAGTTCTTC.

This clonotype was counted many times. The chain is built from TRBV7-3 and TRBJ1-2; D is unresolved. This CDR3 region has 14 residues. Germline V gene data show CDR1 as SGHTA and CDR2 as FQGTGA. The ends were cut back, 0 bases at V and 4 bases at J, with 9 bases in the middle. The CDR3 DNA sequence: TGTGCCAGCAGCTTAACGGCAAGCAGCTATGGCTACACCTTC. It codes for CASSLTASSYGYTF.

The table lists this clonotype with a few counts. The V and J genes are TRBV27 and TRBJ1-6, with TRBD1 matching 10 bases. CDR3 length: 14 amino acids. CDR1 and CDR2 from the germline V gene are MNHEY and SMNVEV (reference sequence). After removal of 7 bases from V and 9 bases from J, the junction contained 6 bases not matched to a gene. CDR3 loop: CASTMGQGISPLHF. In DNA form, the CDR3 reads TGTGCCAGCACCATGGGACAGGGGATTTCACCCCTCCACTTT.

As for this clonotype: The junction shows a germline mismatch at one end, possibly a read error. V is TRBV28 and J is TRBJ1-4; 9 bases match TRBD1. Germline V lookup: CDR1 MDHEN, CDR2 SYDVKM. This CDR3 region has 15 residues. The CDR3 DNA follows: TGTGCCGGCAGTATGACCGGGACAGGGTATGAAAAACTGTTTTTT. As protein: CAGSMTGTGYEKLFF.

The rearrangement links TRBV7-9 to TRBJ2-1; TRBD2 matches 11 bases. V was clipped by 5 bases and J by 7 bases; unmatched bases: 7. The CDR3 extends over 15 amino acids. The germline gives CDR1 SEHNR, CDR2 FQNEAQ (reference sequence). The CDR3: CASSGSGGAGNEQFF. CDR3 bases: TGTGCCAGCAGCGGTAGCGGGGGGGCAGGAAATGAGCAGTTCTTC.

This clonotype occurred many times. The J gene is TRBJ2-7, the V gene TRBV5-1; 8 nucleotides match TRBD1. Germline CDR1 is SGHRS and CDR2 is YFSETQ. With V trimmed by 3 bases and J by 1 base, 9 bases remained unmatched. CDR3 length equals 16 residues. CDR3 DNA: TGCGCCAGCAGCTGGGGATTGGACAGGGTTTCCTACGAGCAGTACTTC. This encodes CASSWGLDRVSYEQYF.

The CDR3 coding sequence is TGCAGTGCTAGAGAAGCGGGACAAAACAATGAGCAGTTCTTC. Its translation is CSAREAGQNNEQFF. The chain combines TRBV20-1 with TRBJ2-1; perhaps TRBD2 as D (7 bases). The CDR3 sequence is 14 residues long. Trimming removed 0 bases at V and 5 bases at J, with 11 bases between. CDR1 DFQATT and CDR2 SNEGSKA come from the germline V gene (reference sequence).

The chain combines TRBV3-1 with TRBJ2-4; D gene unclear. Trimming left V 4 bases short and J 13 bases short, with 17 bases between. CDR1 LGHDT and CDR2 YNNKEL come from the germline V gene (reference sequence). The CDR3 extends over 13 amino acids. CDR3 protein: CASSRLDGLEQYF. In DNA, the CDR3 is TGTGCCAGCAGCCGTCTGGACGGTCTGGAGCAGTACTTC.

This clonotype has more than one count but fewer than ten. The V gene is TRBV12-3 or TRBV12-4, the J gene TRBJ1-1; D ambiguous. V shed 1 base and J shed 1 base, with 7 bases lying between them. The length of the CDR3 is 14 residues. CDR3 amino acids: CASSLGDANTEAFF. Written as DNA, the CDR3 is TGTGCCAGCAGTTTAGGGGATGCGAACACTGAAGCTTTCTTT.

The rearrangement uses TRBV12-3 or TRBV12-4 and TRBJ1-4, with no clear D. This CDR3 region has 16 residues. V dropped 5 bases and J dropped 4 bases, with 17 bases sitting between them. CDR3 DNA sequence: TGTGCCAGCAGTCCGGGGAATCCAAAAATTAATGAAAAACTGTTTTTT. This encodes CASSPGNPKINEKLFF.